The sequence of this T cell receptor beta chain was determined in a study of T cells in Graves' hyperthyroidism and ophthalmopathy. This clonotype was detected ten times or more. This CDR3 spans 12 amino acids. V was cut by 9 bases and J by 2 bases, with 8 bases left in between. Germline CDR1 SGHTA, CDR2 FQGNSA. Amplified TCR beta CDR3 regions derived from RNA transcripts. The study used the HTBI primer set for a first-round RT-PCR of the TCR CDR3. TCRdb reprocessed the multiplex PCR reads with MiXCR, giving one entry per CDR3 protein. The sample lists about 590,000 distinct CDR3 sequences, 15% to 19% seen once, with approximately 7.4% in the top ten.

This chain joins TRBV7-2 and TRBJ2-1; TRBD2 is a possible D gene (6 bases). The specimen was blood. The TCR was taken from a woman in her twenties or thirties with Graves' hyperthyroidism. CDR3 sequence reads: CARERAYNEQFF. The CDR3 nucleotides read TGTGCCAGGGAGCGGGCCTACAATGAGCAGTTCTTC. The variable domain in full, with the rest retrieved from reference TRBV7-2 and TRBJ2-1, is GAGVSQSPSNKVTEKGKDVELRCDPISGHTALYWYRQSLGQGLEFLIYFQGNSAPDKSGLPSDRFSAERTGGSVSTLTIQRTQQEDSAVYLCARERAYNEQFFGPGTRLTVL.